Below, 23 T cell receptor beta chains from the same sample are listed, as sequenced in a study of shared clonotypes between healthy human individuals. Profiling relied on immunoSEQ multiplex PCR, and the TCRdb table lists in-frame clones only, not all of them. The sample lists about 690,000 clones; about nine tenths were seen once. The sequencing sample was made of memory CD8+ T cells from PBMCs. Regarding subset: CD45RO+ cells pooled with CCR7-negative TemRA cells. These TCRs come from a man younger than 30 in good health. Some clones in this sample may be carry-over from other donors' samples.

The CDR3 DNA is TGTGCCAGCAGTTTCGCCAACTCTGGAAACACCATATATTTT. It translates to CASSFANSGNTIYF. The V gene is TRBV28, the J gene TRBJ1-3, with D unresolved. The CDR3 is 14 residues long. CDR1 and CDR2 from the germline V gene are MDHEN and SYDVKM. Trimming left V 3 bases short and J 0 bases short, with 6 bases between. The whole variable domain, remainder taken from reference TRBV28 and TRBJ1-3, is DVKVTQSSRYLVKRTGEKVFLECVQDMDHENMFWYRQDPGLGLRLIYFSYDVKMKEKGDIPEGYSVSREKKERFSLILESASTNQTSMYLCASSFANSGNTIYFGEGSWLTVV.

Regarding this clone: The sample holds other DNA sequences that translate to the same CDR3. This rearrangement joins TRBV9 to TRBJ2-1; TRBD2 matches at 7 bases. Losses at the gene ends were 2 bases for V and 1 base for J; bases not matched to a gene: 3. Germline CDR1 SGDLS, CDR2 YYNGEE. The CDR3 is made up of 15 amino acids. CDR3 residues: CASSVAGASYNEQFF. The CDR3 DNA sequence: TGTGCCAGCAGCGTGGCGGGAGCGTCCTACAATGAGCAGTTCTTC.

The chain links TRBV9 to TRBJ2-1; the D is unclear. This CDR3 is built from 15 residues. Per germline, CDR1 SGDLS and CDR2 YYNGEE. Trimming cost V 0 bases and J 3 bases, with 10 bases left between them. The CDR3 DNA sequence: TGTGCCAGCAGCGTAGACGCACCTTTCTACAATGAGCAGTTCTTC. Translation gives CASSVDAPFYNEQFF.

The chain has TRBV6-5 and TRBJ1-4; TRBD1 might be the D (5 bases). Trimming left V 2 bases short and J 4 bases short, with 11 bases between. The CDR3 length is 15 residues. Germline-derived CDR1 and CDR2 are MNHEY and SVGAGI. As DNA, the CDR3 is TGTGCCAGCAGTTACGGGGCAGCGTTTAATGAAAAACTGTTTTTT. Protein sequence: CASSYGAAFNEKLFF.

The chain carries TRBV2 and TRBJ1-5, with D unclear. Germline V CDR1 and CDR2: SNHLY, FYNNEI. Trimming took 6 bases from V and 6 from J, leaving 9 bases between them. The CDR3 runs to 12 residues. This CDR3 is CASRSDSQPQHF. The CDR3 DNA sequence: TGTGCCAGCAGGTCCGATAGTCAGCCCCAGCATTTT.

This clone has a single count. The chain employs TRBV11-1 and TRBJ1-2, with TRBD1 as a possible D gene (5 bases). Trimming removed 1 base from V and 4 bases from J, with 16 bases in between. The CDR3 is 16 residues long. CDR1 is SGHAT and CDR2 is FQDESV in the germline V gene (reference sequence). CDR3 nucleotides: TGTGCCAGCAGCTTAGAGTCGGGACCGCGACCCTATGGCTACACCTTC. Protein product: CASSLESGPRPYGYTF.

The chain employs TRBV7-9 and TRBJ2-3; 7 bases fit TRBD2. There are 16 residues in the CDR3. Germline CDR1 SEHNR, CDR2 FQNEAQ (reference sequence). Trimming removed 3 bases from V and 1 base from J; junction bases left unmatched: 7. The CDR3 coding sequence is TGTGCCAGCAGCTTGGTGAGCGGGGCACGCACAGATACGCAGTATTTT. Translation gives CASSLVSGARTDTQYF.

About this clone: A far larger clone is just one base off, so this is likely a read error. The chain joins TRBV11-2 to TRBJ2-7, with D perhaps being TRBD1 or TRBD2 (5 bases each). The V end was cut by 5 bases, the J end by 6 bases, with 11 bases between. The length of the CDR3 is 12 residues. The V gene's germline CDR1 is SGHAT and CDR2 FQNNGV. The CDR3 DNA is TGTGCCAGCAGCGACCGGGGCATCGAGCAGTACTTC. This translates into CASSDRGIEQYF.

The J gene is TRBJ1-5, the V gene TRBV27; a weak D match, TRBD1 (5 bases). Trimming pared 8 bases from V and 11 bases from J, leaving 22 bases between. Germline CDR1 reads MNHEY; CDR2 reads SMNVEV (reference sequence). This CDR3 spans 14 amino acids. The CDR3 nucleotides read TGTGCCAGCGCGTCCGGGGCAGCACCGCAGGCCCAGCATTTT. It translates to CASASGAAPQAQHF.

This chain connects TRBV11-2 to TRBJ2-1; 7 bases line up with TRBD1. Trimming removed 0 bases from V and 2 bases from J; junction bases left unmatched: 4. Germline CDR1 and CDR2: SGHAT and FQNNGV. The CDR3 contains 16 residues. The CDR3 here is CASSLESTGTYNEQFF. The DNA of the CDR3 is TGTGCCAGCAGCTTAGAATCGACAGGGACCTACAATGAGCAGTTCTTC.

Here the CDR3 reads CASSAQGFWGSGNTIYF. DNA of the CDR3: TGTGCCAGCAGCGCCCAGGGGTTCTGGGGGTCTGGAAACACCATATATTTT. This rearrangement joins TRBV13 to TRBJ1-3, with D possibly matching TRBD1 (6 bases). CDR1 and CDR2 from the germline V gene are PRHDT and FYEKMQ (reference sequence). This CDR3 spans 17 amino acids. The germline V and J ends were trimmed by 5 bases and 1 base, with 18 bases remaining between them.

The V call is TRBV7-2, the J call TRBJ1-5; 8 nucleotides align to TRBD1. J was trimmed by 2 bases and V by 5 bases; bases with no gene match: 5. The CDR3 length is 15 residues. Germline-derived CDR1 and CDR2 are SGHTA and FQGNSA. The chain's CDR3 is CASSRTGNGNQPQHF. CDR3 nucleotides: TGTGCCAGCAGCCGGACAGGGAATGGCAATCAGCCCCAGCATTTT.

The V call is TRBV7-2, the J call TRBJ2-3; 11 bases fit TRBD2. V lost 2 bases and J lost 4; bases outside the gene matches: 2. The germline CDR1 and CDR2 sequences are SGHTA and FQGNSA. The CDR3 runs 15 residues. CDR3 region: CASSLIAGGADTQYF. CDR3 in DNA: TGTGCCAGCAGCTTAATAGCGGGAGGGGCAGATACGCAGTATTTT.

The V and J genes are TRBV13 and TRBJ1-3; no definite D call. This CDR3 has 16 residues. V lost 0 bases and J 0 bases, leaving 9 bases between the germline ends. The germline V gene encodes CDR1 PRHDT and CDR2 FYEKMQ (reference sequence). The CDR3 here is CASSLGSTFSGNTIYF. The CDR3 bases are TGTGCCAGCAGCTTAGGGTCCACCTTCTCTGGAAACACCATATATTTT.

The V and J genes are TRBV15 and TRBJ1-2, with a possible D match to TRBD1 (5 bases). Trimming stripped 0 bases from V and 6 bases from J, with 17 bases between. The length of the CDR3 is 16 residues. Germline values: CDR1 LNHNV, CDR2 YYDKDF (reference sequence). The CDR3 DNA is TGTGCCACCAGCAGAGATGCCGAAGCCGGGACCGATGGCTACACCTTC. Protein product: CATSRDAEAGTDGYTF. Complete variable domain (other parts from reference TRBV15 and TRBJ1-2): DAMVIQNPRYQVTQFGKPVTLSCSQTLNHNVMYWYQQKSSQAPKLLFHYYDKDFNNEADTPDNFQSRRPNTSFCFLDIRSPGLGDTAMYLCATSRDAEAGTDGYTFGSGTRLTVV.

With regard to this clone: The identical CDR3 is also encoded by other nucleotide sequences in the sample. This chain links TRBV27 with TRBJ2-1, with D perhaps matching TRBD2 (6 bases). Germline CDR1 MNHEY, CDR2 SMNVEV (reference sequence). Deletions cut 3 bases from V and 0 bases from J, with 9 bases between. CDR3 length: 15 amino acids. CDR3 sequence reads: CASSLGGNSYNEQFF. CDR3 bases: TGTGCCAGCAGTTTGGGGGGAAACTCCTACAATGAGCAGTTCTTC.

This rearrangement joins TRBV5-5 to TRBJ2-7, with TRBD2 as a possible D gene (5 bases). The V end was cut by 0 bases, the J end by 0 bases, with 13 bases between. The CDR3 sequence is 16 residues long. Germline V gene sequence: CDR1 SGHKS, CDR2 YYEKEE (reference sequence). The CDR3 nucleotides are TGTGCCAGCAGCTTGGACGGGGAACCTCTCTCCTACGAGCAGTACTTC. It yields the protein CASSLDGEPLSYEQYF.

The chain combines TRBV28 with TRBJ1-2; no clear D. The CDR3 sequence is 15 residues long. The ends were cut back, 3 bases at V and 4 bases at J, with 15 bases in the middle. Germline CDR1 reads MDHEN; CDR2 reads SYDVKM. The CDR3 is CASSFTGPLPYGYTF. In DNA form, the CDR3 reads TGTGCCAGCAGTTTTACCGGCCCCTTACCCTATGGCTACACCTTC.

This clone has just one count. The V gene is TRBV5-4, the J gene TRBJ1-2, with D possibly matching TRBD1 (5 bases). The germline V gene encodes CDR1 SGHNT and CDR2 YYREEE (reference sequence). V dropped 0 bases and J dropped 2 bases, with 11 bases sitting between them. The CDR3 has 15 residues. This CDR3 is CASSLVSGRNYGYTF. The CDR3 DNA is TGTGCCAGCAGCTTGGTTTCGGGGCGAAACTATGGCTACACCTTC.

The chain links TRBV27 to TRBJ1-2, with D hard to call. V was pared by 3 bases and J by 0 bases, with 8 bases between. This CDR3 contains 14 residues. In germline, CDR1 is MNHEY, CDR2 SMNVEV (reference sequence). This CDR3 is CASSLAKSNYGYTF. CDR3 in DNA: TGTGCCAGCAGTTTGGCGAAATCTAACTATGGCTACACCTTC.

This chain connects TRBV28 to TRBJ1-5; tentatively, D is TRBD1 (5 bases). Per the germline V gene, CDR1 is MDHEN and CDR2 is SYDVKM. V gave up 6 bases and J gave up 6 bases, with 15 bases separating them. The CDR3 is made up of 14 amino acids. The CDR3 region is CASSLGGGSQPQHF. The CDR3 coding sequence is TGTGCCAGCAGCCTGGGGGGGGGTTCTCAGCCCCAGCATTTT. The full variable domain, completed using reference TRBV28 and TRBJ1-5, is DVKVTQSSRYLVKRTGEKVFLECVQDMDHENMFWYRQDPGLGLRLIYFSYDVKMKEKGDIPEGYSVSREKKERFSLILESASTNQTSMYLCASSLGGGSQPQHFGDGTRLSIL.

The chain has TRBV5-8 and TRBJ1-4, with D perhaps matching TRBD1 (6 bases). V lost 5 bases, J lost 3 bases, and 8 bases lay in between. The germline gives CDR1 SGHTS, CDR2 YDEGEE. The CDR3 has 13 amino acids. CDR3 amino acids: CASRTGSNEKLFF. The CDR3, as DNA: TGTGCCAGCAGGACAGGCTCTAATGAAAAACTGTTTTTT.

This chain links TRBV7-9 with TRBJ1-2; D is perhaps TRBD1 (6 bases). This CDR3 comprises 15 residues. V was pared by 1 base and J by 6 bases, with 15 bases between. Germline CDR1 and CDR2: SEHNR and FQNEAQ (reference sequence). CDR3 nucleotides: TGTGCCAGCAGCTTAGTTGCAGCAGGGGTCGATGGCTACACCTTC. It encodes CASSLVAAGVDGYTF.